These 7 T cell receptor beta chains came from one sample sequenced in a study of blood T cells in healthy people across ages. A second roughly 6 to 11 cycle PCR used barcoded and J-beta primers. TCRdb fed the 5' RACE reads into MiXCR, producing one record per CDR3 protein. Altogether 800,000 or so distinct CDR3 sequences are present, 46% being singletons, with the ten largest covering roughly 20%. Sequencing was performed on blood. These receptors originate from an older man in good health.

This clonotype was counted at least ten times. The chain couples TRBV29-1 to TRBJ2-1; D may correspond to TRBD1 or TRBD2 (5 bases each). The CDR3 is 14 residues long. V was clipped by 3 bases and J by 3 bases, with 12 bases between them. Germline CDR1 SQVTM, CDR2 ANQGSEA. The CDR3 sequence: CSVEGVGNYNEQFF. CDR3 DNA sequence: TGCAGCGTTGAGGGGGTGGGTAACTACAATGAGCAGTTCTTC.

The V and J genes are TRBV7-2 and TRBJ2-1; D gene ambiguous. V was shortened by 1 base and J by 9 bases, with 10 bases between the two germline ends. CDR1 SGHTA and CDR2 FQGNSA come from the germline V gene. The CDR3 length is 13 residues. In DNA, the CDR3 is TGTGCCAGCAGCTTAGTTAGGGTAGCTGAGCAGTTCTTC. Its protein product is CASSLVRVAEQFF.

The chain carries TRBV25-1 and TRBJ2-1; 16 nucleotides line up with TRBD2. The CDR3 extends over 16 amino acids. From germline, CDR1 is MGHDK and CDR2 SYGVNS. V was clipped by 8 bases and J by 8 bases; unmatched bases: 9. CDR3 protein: CASLPGLAGGLHEQFF. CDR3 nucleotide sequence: TGTGCCAGCCTCCCGGGACTAGCGGGAGGGCTCCATGAGCAGTTCTTC.

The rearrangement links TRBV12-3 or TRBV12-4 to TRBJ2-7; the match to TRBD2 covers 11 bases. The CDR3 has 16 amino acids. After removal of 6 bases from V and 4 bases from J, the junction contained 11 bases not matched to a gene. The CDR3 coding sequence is TGTGCCAGCAGCTCCGTGGGTCTAGCGGGAGGATACGAGCAGTACTTC. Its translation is CASSSVGLAGGYEQYF.

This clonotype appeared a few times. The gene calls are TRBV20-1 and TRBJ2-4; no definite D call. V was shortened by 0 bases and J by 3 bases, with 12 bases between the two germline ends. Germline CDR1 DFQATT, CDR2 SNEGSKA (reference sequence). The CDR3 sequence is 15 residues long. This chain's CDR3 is CSARDPSLGKNIQYF. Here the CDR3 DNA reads TGCAGTGCTAGAGATCCTAGTCTTGGCAAAAACATTCAGTACTTC.

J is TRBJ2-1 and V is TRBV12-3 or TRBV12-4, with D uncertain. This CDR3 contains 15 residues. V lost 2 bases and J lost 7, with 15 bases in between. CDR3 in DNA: TGTGCCAGCAGTTTACTTGAGACTTCGAGGAATGAGCAGTTCTTC. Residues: CASSLLETSRNEQFF.

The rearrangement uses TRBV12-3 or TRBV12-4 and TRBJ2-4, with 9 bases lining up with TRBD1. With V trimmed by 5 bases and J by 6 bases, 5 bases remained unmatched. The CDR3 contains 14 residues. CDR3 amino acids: CASSPGQGLNIQYF. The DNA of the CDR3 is TGTGCCAGCAGTCCAGGACAGGGGTTAAACATTCAGTACTTC.